Listed below are T cell receptor beta chains from one sample, sequenced in a study of vaccination and CD4 T cells after COVID-19. Their antigens are not known. Each CDR3 protein gets one entry after TCRdb re-called the PCR reads with MiXCR. In the table there are fewer than 15,000 distinct CDR3 sequences, over 65% of which are singletons. Material: CD4+ T cells from blood, cultured in vitro. The origin of the receptors is a human donor who had recovered from COVID-19. The conserved cysteine and the conserved F or W are not part of the CDR3 here.

v_gene	j_gene	CDR3aa
TRBV28	TRBJ1-2	ASSWMASREDGYT
TRBV20-1	TRBJ2-6	SVRGANVLT
TRBV12-3/TRBV12-4	TRBJ1-5	ASSLDTVGPQH
TRBV20-1	TRBJ2-3	SAGLAGGRATDTQY
TRBV11-1	TRBJ1-2	ASSHRQGSNYGYT
TRBV6-1	TRBJ2-1	ASSEAGLPNEQF
TRBV10-1	TRBJ1-2	ASSGDKSNYGYT
TRBV24-1	TRBJ2-2	ATSDQGQGFAGELF
TRBV20-1	TRBJ1-1	SARVDRGNTEAF
TRBV6-1	TRBJ1-2	ATWTLGGALVNYGYT
TRBV28	TRBJ2-6	ASSSIADMTSGANVLT
TRBV20-1	TRBJ2-1	SAGYNAPHNEQF
TRBV29-1	TRBJ1-2	SVDRPTNYGYI
TRBV4-3	TRBJ1-5	ASSQEGGNQPQH
TRBV6-5	TRBJ1-5	ASSYEGARQPQH
TRBV30	TRBJ1-6	AWSSGSNSPLH
TRBV6-4	TRBJ1-5	ASSYSLVSNQPQH
TRBV15	TRBJ2-7	ATSSPRRGHEQY
TRBV28	TRBJ1-1	ASRGTVMNTEAF
TRBV25-1	TRBJ1-5	ASSKGTDQPQH
TRBV7-2	TRBJ2-2	ASSLVRTAGELF
TRBV30	TRBJ2-7	AWSVLYEQY
TRBV6-2/TRBV6-3	TRBJ2-1	ASTRGDGGRGNEQF
TRBV19	TRBJ2-7	ASSYLYAGVTYEQY
TRBV15	TRBJ1-5	ATSRDGGSNQPQH
TRBV20-1	TRBJ1-6	SARSRGTGGSPLH
TRBV7-2	TRBJ1-1	ASSLKGQPNTEAF
TRBV4-1	TRBJ1-5	ASSQGGFTGSVIQPQH